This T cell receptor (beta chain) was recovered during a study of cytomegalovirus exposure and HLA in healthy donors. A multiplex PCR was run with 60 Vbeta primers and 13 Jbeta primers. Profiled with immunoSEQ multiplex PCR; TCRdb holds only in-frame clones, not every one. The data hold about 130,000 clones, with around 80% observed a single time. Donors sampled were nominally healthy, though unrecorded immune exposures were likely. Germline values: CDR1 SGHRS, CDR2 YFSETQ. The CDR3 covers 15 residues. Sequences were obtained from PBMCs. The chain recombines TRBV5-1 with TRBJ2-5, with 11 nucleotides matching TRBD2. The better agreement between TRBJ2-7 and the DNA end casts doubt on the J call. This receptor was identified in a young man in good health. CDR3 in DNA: TGCGCCAGCAGCCAAACTAGCGGGAGTTCGTACGAGCAGTACTTC. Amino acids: CASSQTSGSSYEQYF.